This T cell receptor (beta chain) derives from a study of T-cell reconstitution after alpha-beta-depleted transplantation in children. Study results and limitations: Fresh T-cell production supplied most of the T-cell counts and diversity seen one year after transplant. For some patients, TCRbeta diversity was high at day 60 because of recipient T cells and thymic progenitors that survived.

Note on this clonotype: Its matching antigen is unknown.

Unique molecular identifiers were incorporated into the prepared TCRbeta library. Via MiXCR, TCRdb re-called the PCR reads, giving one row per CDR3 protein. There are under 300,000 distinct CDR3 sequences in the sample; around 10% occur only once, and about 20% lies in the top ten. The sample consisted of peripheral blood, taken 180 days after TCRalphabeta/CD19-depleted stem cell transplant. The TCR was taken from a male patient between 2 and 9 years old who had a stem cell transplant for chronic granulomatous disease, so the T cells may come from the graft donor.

CDR3 bases: TGTGCAAGTCGCCCAACCCCGGGGGGAGTCCAGGGTGAGCAGTTCTTC. Translation: CASRPTPGGVQGEQFF. V is TRBV12-2 and J is TRBJ2-1; whether TRBD2, the table's D call, matches the DNA was not checked. TRBV12-2 is recorded as a pseudogene. CDR3 size: 16 residues.